This T cell receptor (beta chain) is drawn from a study of tumor and adjacent non-tumor tissue in lung cancer. The CDR3 covers 13 residues. J lost 10 bases, V lost 6 bases, and 9 bases had no gene match. On this clonotype: The final CDR3 position lacks the conserved phenylalanine or tryptophan, pointing to a likely read error.

Three rounds of nested PCR, following a modified ARM-PCR protocol, produced the TCRbeta library. TCRdb reprocessed the multiplex PCR reads with MiXCR, giving one entry per CDR3 protein. This sample has roughly 220,000 distinct CDR3 sequences, with 60% to 85% found just once. RNA was extracted from bulk tissue without any cell sorting. The V gene is TRBV12-3 or TRBV12-4, the J gene TRBJ1-2, with TRBD1 matching 9 bases. This clonotype was obtained from a man between 60 and 75 years old with non-small cell lung cancer. Sequenced material: lung tumor tissue. The CDR3 is CASSTPGQGDYTY. The CDR3 region has the DNA TGTGCCAGCAGCACACCGGGACAGGGTGACTACACCTAC.